The rows below give T cell receptor beta chains drawn from one sample of a study of T cell clonotyping in hematopoietic cell transplantation. Assay used: immunoSEQ multiplex PCR; TCRdb lists only in-frame clones, some missing. The sample includes roughly 9,000 clones, roughly 80% of them seen just once. The material was PBMCs, obtained at the time of graft-versus-host disease after allogeneic stem cell transplant. These receptors were obtained from a male patient in his sixties who had an allogeneic stem cell transplant from an unrelated donor, so the T cells may come from the graft donor. Some clones in this sample may be carry-over from other donors' samples. Each CDR3 is given with its conserved first and last residue. Clone size is shown for a subset of rows, as once, few, many or a class of expanded clone.

J gene	CDR3 length	clone size	V gene	CDR3 protein
TRBJ2-5	11	NA	TRBV11-1	CASSNKETQYF
TRBJ2-3	13	few	TRBV9	CASSLGQTDTQYF
TRBJ2-7	12	NA	TRBV5-6	CASSLLQGEQYF
TRBJ1-2	14	NA	TRBV9	CASSTRDPRRGYTF
TRBJ1-6	15	NA	TRBV27	CASRLVLRDGSPLHF
TRBJ1-2	15	NA	TRBV4-3	CASSQDRWQTTGYTF
TRBJ2-2	18	NA	TRBV7-6	CASSTGTSGGAIFGELFF
TRBJ2-2	13	NA	TRBV11-2	CASSLVAVRELFF
TRBJ2-2	14	NA	TRBV6-5	CASSYNTNTGELFF
TRBJ1-5	14	few	TRBV9	CASSVGPGGQPQHF
TRBJ1-2	14	NA	TRBV7-2	CASSLGGQGYGYTF
TRBJ1-2	15	NA	TRBV6-5	CASSYSIGGFIGYTF
TRBJ1-2	15	NA	TRBV19	CASSPLDRDVYGYTF
TRBJ2-1	13	NA	TRBV5-1	CASSRGPGNEQFF
TRBJ1-3	17	NA	TRBV7-9	CASSPPGQGLAGNTIYF
TRBJ2-7	16	NA	TRBV5-2	CASSQGDSPFSYEQYF
TRBJ2-7	16	NA	TRBV2	CASSESGTGLSYEQYF